This is a list of T cell receptor beta chains from one sample in a study of CD8 T cells in ankylosing spondylitis. Each CDR3 protein gets one entry after TCRdb re-called the 5' RACE reads with MiXCR. The table shows some 220,000 distinct CDR3 sequences, with 8.2% occurring only once. The specimen sequenced was blood, either unsorted or a sorted T cell fraction (not recorded which). Receptor source: a female donor with ankylosing spondylitis or in good health (not recorded which). Both conserved end residues are part of each CDR3. The D gene is left open where the match is weak. Clone size is stated in some rows and not others, as once, few, many or a class when expanded.

d_gene: -; abundance: few; j_gene: TRBJ2-1; v_gene: TRBV30; len: 17; CDR3aa: CAWSFGGRPAGFNEQFF; CDR3nt: TGTGCCTGGAGCTTCGGCGGACGGCCGGCAGGTTTTAATGAGCAGTTCTTC
d_gene: TRBD1; abundance: many; j_gene: TRBJ2-1; v_gene: TRBV29-1; len: 15; CDR3aa: CSVEGRGTASGEQFF; CDR3nt: TGCAGCGTTGAAGGGCGAGGGACAGCCTCTGGTGAGCAGTTCTTC
d_gene: -; abundance: many; j_gene: TRBJ1-1; v_gene: TRBV13; len: 18; CDR3aa: CASSSLSPSPDGGTEAFF; CDR3nt: TGTGCCAGCAGCTCCTTAAGCCCTTCTCCGGACGGAGGGACTGAAGCTTTCTTT
d_gene: TRBD2; abundance: many; j_gene: TRBJ2-1; v_gene: TRBV2; len: 16; CDR3aa: CASRPLRRGNRNEQFF; CDR3nt: TGTGCCAGCAGACCCTTGAGGCGGGGGAACCGCAATGAGCAGTTCTTC
d_gene: -; abundance: many; j_gene: TRBJ2-2; v_gene: TRBV5-4; len: 15; CDR3aa: CASSLGQGNTGELFF; CDR3nt: TGTGCCAGCAGCTTGGGCCAGGGAAACACCGGGGAGCTGTTTTTT
d_gene: TRBD2; abundance: many; j_gene: TRBJ2-7; v_gene: TRBV9; len: 16; CDR3aa: CASSPQREGPTYEQYF; CDR3nt: TGTGCCAGCAGCCCCCAGCGGGAGGGCCCGACCTACGAGCAGTACTTC
d_gene: TRBD2; abundance: few; j_gene: TRBJ2-2; v_gene: TRBV7-2; len: 16; CDR3aa: CASSLDGRGDTGELFF; CDR3nt: TGTGCCAGCAGCTTAGACGGCCGGGGGGACACCGGGGAGCTGTTTTTT
d_gene: -; abundance: few; j_gene: TRBJ1-1; v_gene: TRBV7-2; len: 14; CDR3aa: CASSLVSSHTEAFF; CDR3nt: TGTGCCAGCAGCTTAGTATCCAGCCACACTGAAGCTTTCTTT
d_gene: -; abundance: -; j_gene: TRBJ2-5; v_gene: TRBV19; len: 14; CDR3aa: CASSQTAGEGTQYF; CDR3nt: TGTGCCAGTAGTCAGACTGCCGGCGAAGGGACCCAGTACTTC
d_gene: TRBD2; abundance: many; j_gene: TRBJ2-1; v_gene: TRBV29-1; len: 18; CDR3aa: CSVEDFFGLAASGNEQFF; CDR3nt: TGCAGCGTTGAAGATTTCTTTGGACTAGCGGCATCGGGGAATGAGCAGTTCTTC
d_gene: TRBD2; abundance: many; j_gene: TRBJ2-5; v_gene: TRBV20-1; len: 16; CDR3aa: CSAEPGTSGTQETQYF; CDR3nt: TGCAGTGCAGAACCCGGGACTAGCGGGACTCAAGAGACCCAGTACTTC
d_gene: TRBD1; abundance: many; j_gene: TRBJ1-6; v_gene: TRBV12-3/TRBV12-4; len: 15; CDR3aa: CATGRDRGINSPLHF; CDR3nt: TGTGCCACCGGGAGGGACAGAGGAATTAATTCACCCCTCCACTTT
d_gene: -; abundance: few; j_gene: TRBJ1-2; v_gene: TRBV11-2; len: 13; CDR3aa: CASSYHGGVGYTF; CDR3nt: TGTGCCAGCAGCTACCACGGGGGGGTTGGCTACACCTTC
d_gene: TRBD2; abundance: few; j_gene: TRBJ2-1; v_gene: TRBV6-1; len: 15; CDR3aa: CASRHSGRALNEQFF; CDR3nt: TGTGCCAGCAGACACAGCGGGAGGGCCCTCAATGAGCAGTTCTTC
d_gene: -; abundance: many; j_gene: TRBJ2-2; v_gene: TRBV12-3/TRBV12-4; len: 16; CDR3aa: CATLDRRVPNTGELFF; CDR3nt: TGTGCCACCCTTGATCGGCGGGTACCGAACACCGGGGAGCTGTTTTTT
d_gene: TRBD2; abundance: many; j_gene: TRBJ2-3; v_gene: TRBV18; len: 15; CDR3aa: CASSELAGVADTQYF; CDR3nt: TGTGCCAGCTCCGAGTTAGCGGGAGTAGCAGATACGCAGTATTTT
d_gene: TRBD2; abundance: -; j_gene: TRBJ2-3; v_gene: TRBV6-2/TRBV6-3; len: 16; CDR3aa: CASTTGAGVSTDTQYF; CDR3nt: TGTGCCAGCACCACGGGAGCGGGGGTTAGCACAGATACGCAGTATTTT
d_gene: TRBD1; abundance: many; j_gene: TRBJ2-1; v_gene: TRBV7-8; len: 12; CDR3aa: CASSLMGQGWFF; CDR3nt: TGTGCCAGCAGCTTAATGGGACAGGGGTGGTTCTTC